Below are 8 T cell receptor beta chains sequenced from a single sample in a study of blood T cell repertoires in COVID-19 (dated by TCRdb to 2019 to 2021). Libraries were constructed by the immunoSEQ multiplex PCR assay. TCRdb's version of the immuneACCESS table is confined to in-frame rearrangements and falls short of the full clone set. An unresolved V gene accounts for under half of the shortfall where checked; the remainder is of unknown origin. The table for this sample lists about 300,000 clones; roughly 90% of them were counted only once. Jointly, the top ten make up about 1.7% of the sample. Material for sequencing was peripheral blood. The source of these receptors is a woman younger than 45 with COVID-19, enrolled during active disease.

V and J are TRBV6-5 and TRBJ1-6; 10 bases agree with TRBD1. V shed 5 bases, J shed 10 bases, and the junction held 2 bases outside the gene matches. Germline V gene data show CDR1 as MNHEY and CDR2 as SVGAGI. The CDR3 has 13 amino acids. The CDR3 nucleotides read TGTGCCAGCAGTCGGGACAGGGGCTCACCCCTCCACTTT. It yields the protein CASSRDRGSPLHF.

V is TRBV4-2 and J is TRBJ1-2; 7 bases are shared with TRBD1. Germline V lookup: CDR1 LGHNA, CDR2 YNFKEQ. The V and J ends lost 0 bases and 9 bases, in that order; junction bases with no gene match: 10. This CDR3 spans 15 amino acids. The CDR3 reads CASSQDSGGMVRYTF. The CDR3 DNA reads as TGTGCCAGCAGCCAAGATTCAGGGGGAATGGTGCGCTACACCTTC.

J is TRBJ2-2 and V is TRBV27; TRBD2 is a possible D gene (7 bases). Germline CDR1 MNHEY, CDR2 SMNVEV (reference sequence). Trimming pared 7 bases from V and 3 bases from J, leaving 12 bases between. The CDR3 covers 14 residues. The CDR3 here is CASTQGGYTGELFF. The CDR3 bases are TGTGCCAGCACACAGGGAGGGTACACCGGGGAGCTGTTTTTT.

This clone was recorded once. This may be a read error: a much more frequent sequence differs by one nucleotide. Written as DNA, the CDR3 is TGTGCCAGCAGCCCAGGGGTGAACACTGAAGCTTTCTTT. Translating gives CASSPGVNTEAFF. This chain connects TRBV14 to TRBJ1-1; possible D gene TRBD1, 6 bases. This CDR3 is built from 13 residues. Trimming took 4 bases from V and 0 from J, leaving 6 bases between them. Per the germline V gene, CDR1 is SGHDN and CDR2 is FVKESK.

This clone came up once. The chain recombines TRBV19 with TRBJ2-2, with D possibly TRBD2 on 6 matching bases. CDR1 is LNHDA and CDR2 is SQIVND in the germline V gene (reference sequence). The V and J ends lost 4 bases and 6 bases respectively, with 12 bases between them. The CDR3 has 14 amino acids. As DNA, the CDR3 is TGTGCCAGTAGTACGGGTCCGGGGGCCGGGGAGCTGTTTTTT. The encoded protein is CASSTGPGAGELFF.

This chain connects TRBV6-8 to TRBJ2-7; 10 bases fit TRBD1. This CDR3 has 15 amino acids. Germline V CDR1 and CDR2: MNHGY, SAAAGT. The trim removed 2 bases at V and 7 bases at J, leaving 8 bases unmatched. Here the CDR3 reads CASSYPLDRGSEQYV. Here the CDR3 DNA reads TGTGCCAGCAGTTACCCCTTGGACAGGGGGAGTGAGCAGTACGTC.

The chain is built from TRBV2 and TRBJ1-1, with D tentatively TRBD1 (6 bases). V dropped 2 bases and J dropped 5 bases, with 15 bases sitting between them. The CDR3 totals 15 residues. Germline assignment: CDR1 SNHLY and CDR2 FYNNEI. CDR3 sequence: CASSEQEQGRTEAFF. The CDR3 DNA is TGTGCCAGCAGTGAACAGGAACAGGGTCGGACTGAAGCTTTCTTT.

The J gene is TRBJ1-4, the V gene TRBV5-1; the D gene is possibly TRBD1 (5 bases). V lost 7 bases to trimming and J lost 5 bases, with 18 bases between them. CDR3 size: 15 residues. Germline CDR1 and CDR2: SGHRS and YFSETQ. The CDR3 reads CASSLNRGFNEKLFF. The CDR3, as DNA: TGCGCCAGCTCCTTAAATCGGGGGTTCAATGAAAAACTGTTTTTT.